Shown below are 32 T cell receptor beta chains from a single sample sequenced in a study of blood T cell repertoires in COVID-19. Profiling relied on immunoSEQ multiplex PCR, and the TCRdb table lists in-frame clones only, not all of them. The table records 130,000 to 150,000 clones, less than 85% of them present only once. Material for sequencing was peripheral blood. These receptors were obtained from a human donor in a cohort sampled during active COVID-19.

CDR3 sequence (DNA): TGTGCCAGCAGGGCCAGCTCTGGAAACACCATATATTTT. Protein sequence: CASRASSGNTIYF. The chain is built from TRBV2 and TRBJ1-3; D is undetermined. This CDR3 is built from 13 residues. In germline, CDR1 is SNHLY, CDR2 FYNNEI. The V end was cut by 6 bases, the J end by 0 bases, with 6 bases between.

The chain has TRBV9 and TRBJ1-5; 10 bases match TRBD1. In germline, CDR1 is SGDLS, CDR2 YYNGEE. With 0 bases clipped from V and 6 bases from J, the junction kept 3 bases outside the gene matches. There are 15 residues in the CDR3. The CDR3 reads CASSVGTGGIQPQHF. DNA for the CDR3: TGTGCCAGCAGCGTAGGGACAGGGGGGATTCAGCCCCAGCATTTT.

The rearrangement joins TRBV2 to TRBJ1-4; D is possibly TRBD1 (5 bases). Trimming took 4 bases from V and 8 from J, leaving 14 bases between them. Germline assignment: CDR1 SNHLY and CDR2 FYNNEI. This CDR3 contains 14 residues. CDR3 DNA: TGTGCCAGCAGTGTTTCGGGGGTCGGGGAAAAACTGTTTTTT. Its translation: CASSVSGVGEKLFF.

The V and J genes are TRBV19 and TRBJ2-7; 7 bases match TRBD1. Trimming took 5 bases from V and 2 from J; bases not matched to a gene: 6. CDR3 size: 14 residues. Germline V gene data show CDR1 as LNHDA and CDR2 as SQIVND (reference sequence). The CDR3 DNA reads TGTGCCAGTAGTCAAGGACAGGAAACCTACGAGCAGTACTTC. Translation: CASSQGQETYEQYF. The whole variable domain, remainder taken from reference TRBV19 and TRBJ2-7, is DGGITQSPKYLFRKEGQNVTLSCEQNLNHDAMYWYRQDPGQGLRLIYYSQIVNDFQKGDIAEGYSVSREKKESFPLTVTSAQKNPTAFYLCASSQGQETYEQYFGPGTRLTVT.

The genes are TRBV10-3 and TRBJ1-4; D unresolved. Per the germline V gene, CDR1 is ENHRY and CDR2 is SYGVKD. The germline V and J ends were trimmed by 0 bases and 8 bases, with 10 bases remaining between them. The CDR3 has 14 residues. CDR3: CAISESGGEEKLFF. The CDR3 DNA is TGTGCCATCAGTGAGTCGGGTGGGGAGGAAAAACTGTTTTTT.

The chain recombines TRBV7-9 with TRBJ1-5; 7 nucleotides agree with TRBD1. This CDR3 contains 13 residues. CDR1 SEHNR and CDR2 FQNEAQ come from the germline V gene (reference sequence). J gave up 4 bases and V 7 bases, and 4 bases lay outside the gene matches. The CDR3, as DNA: TGTGCCAGCACCCCACAGGGGAATCAGCCCCAGCATTTT. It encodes CASTPQGNQPQHF. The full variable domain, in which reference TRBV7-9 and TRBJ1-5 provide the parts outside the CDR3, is DTGVSQNPRHKITKRGQNVTFRCDPISEHNRLYWYRQTLGQGPEFLTYFQNEAQLEKSRLLSDRFSAERPKGSFSTLEIQRTEQGDSAMYLCASTPQGNQPQHFGDGTRLSIL.

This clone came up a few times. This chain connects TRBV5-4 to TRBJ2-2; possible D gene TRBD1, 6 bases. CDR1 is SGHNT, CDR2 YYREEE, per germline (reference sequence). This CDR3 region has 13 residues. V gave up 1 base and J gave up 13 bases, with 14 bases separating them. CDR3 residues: CASSLIAGDVLFF. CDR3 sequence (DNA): TGTGCCAGCAGCTTGATTGCAGGGGATGTGCTGTTTTTT.

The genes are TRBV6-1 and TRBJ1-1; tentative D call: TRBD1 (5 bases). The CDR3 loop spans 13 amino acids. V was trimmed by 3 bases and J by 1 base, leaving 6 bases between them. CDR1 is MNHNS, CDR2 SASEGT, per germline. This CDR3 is CASSDRANTEAFF. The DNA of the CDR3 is TGTGCCAGCAGTGACAGGGCGAACACTGAAGCTTTCTTT.

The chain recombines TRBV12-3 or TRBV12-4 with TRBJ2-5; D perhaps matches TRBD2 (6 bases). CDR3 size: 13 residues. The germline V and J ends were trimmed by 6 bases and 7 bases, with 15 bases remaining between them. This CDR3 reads CASSLGLKGTQYF. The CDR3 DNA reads TGTGCCAGCAGCCTGGGACTTAAGGGGACCCAGTACTTC.

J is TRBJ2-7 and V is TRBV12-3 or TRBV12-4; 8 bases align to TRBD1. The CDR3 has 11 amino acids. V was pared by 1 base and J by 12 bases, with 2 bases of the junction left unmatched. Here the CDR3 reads CASSLGTGLYF. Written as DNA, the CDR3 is TGTGCCAGCAGTTTAGGGACAGGGCTGTACTTC.

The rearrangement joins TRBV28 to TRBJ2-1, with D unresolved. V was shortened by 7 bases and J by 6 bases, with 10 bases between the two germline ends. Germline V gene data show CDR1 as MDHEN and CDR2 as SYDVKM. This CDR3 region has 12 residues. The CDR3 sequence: CASNLEFNEQFF. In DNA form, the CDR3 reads TGTGCCAGCAATCTTGAGTTCAATGAGCAGTTCTTC.

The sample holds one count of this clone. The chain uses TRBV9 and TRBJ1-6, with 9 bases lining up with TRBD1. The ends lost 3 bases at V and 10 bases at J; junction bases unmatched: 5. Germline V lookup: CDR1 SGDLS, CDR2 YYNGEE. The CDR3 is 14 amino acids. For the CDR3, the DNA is TGTGCCAGCAGCGAAGGACAGGGGAGATCACCCCTCCACTTT. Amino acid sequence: CASSEGQGRSPLHF.

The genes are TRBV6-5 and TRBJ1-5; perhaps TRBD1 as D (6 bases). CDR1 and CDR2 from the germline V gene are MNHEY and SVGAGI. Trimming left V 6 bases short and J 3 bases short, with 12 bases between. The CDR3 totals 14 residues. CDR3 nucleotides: TGTGCCAGCAGGACGAGGGGGTACAATCAGCCCCAGCATTTT. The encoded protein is CASRTRGYNQPQHF.

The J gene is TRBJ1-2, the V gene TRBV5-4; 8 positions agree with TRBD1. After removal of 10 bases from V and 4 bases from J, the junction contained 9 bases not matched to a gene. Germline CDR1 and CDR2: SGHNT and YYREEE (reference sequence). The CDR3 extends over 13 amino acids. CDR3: CAGTKDRVYGYTF. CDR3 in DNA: TGTGCCGGGACCAAGGACAGGGTCTATGGCTACACCTTC.

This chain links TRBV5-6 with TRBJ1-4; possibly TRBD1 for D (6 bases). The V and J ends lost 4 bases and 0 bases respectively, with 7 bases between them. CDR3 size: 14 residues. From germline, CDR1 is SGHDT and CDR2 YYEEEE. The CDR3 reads CASSHRATNEKLFF. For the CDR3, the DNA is TGTGCCAGCAGCCACAGGGCAACTAATGAAAAACTGTTTTTT. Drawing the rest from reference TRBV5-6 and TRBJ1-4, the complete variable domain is DAGVTQSPTHLIKTRGQQVTLRCSPKSGHDTVSWYQQALGQGPQFIFQYYEEEERQRGNFPDRFSGHQFPNYSSELNVNALLLGDSALYLCASSHRATNEKLFFGSGTQLSVL.

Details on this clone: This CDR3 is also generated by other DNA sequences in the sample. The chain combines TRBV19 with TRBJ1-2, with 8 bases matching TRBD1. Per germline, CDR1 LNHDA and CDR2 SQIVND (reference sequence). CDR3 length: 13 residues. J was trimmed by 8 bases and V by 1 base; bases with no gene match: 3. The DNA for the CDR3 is TGTGCCAGTAGTATAGGGACAGGGAGAGGCTACACCTTC. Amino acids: CASSIGTGRGYTF.

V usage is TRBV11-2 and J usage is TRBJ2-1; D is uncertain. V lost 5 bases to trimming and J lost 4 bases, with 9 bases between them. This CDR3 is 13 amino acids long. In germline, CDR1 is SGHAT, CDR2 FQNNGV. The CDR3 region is CASSTIKYNEQFF. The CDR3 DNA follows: TGTGCCAGCAGCACTATTAAGTACAATGAGCAGTTCTTC.

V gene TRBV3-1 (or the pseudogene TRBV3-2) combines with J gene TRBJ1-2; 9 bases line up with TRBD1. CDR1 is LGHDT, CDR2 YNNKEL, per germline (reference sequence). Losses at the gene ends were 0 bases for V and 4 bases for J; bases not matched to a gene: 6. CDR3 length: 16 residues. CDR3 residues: CASSQDNRGRSYGYTF. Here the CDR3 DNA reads TGTGCCAGCAGCCAAGATAACAGGGGGCGCAGCTATGGCTACACCTTC.

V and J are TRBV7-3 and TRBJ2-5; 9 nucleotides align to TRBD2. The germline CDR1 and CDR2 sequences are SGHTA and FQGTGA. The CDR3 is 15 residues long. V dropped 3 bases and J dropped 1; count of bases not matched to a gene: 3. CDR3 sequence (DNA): TGTGCCAGCAGCTTGCGGGGGGGGCCCCAAGAGACCCAGTACTTC. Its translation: CASSLRGGPQETQYF.

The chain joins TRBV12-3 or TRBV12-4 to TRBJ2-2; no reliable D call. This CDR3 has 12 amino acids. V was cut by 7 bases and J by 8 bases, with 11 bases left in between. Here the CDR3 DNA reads TGTGCCAGCACCCTTCTACGAGGGGAGCTGTTTTTT. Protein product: CASTLLRGELFF.

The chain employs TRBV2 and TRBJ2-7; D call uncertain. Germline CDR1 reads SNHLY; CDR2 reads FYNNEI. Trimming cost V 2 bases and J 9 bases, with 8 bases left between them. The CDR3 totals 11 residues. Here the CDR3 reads CASSETWAQYF. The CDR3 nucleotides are TGTGCCAGCAGTGAAACGTGGGCGCAGTACTTC.

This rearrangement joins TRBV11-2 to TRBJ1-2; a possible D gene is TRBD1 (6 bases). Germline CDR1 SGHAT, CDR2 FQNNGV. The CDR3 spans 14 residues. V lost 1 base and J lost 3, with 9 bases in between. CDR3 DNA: TGTGCCAGCAGCTTAGGACACAGGGACTATGGCTACACCTTC. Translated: CASSLGHRDYGYTF.

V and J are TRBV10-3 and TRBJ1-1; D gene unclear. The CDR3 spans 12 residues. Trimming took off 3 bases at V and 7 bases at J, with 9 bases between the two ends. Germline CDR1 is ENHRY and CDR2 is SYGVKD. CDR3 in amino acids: CAISEQTFEAFF. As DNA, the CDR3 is TGTGCCATCAGTGAACAGACCTTTGAAGCTTTCTTT.

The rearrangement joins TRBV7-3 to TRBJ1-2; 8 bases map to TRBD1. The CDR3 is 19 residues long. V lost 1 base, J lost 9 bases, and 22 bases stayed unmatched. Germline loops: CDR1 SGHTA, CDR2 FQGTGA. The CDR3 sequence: CASSLSGVGQGVPEGSYTF. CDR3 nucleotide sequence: TGTGCCAGCAGCTTAAGTGGGGTAGGACAGGGCGTCCCCGAGGGAAGCTACACCTTC.

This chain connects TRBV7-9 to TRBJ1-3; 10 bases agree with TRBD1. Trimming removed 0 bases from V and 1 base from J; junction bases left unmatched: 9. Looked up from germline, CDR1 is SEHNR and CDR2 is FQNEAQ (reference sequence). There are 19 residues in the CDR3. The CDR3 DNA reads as TGTGCCAGCAGCTTAGCCCTCGCGACAGGGGGCAGTTCTGGAAACACCATATATTTT. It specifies CASSLALATGGSSGNTIYF. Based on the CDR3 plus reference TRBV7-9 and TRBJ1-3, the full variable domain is DTGVSQNPRHKITKRGQNVTFRCDPISEHNRLYWYRQTLGQGPEFLTYFQNEAQLEKSRLLSDRFSAERPKGSFSTLEIQRTEQGDSAMYLCASSLALATGGSSGNTIYFGEGSWLTVV.

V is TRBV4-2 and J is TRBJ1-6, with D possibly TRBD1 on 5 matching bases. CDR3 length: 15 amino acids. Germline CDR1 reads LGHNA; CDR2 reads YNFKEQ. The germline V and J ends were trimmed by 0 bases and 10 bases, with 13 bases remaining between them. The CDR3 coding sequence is TGTGCCAGCAGCCAAGAGGGGAGGGGAGGGTCACCCCTCCACTTT. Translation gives CASSQEGRGGSPLHF.

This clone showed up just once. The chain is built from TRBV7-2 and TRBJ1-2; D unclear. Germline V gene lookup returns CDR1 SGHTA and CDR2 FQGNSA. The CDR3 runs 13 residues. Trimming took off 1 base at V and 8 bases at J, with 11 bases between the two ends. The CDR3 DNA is TGTGCCAGCAGCTTAGGTGTGCGTTCGGGCTACACCTTC. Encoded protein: CASSLGVRSGYTF.

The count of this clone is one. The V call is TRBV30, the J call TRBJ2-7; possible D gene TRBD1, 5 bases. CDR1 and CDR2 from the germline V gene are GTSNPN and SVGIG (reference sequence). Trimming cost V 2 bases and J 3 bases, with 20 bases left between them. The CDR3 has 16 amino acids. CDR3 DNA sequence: TGTGCCTGGAGTATATCAGTAGGGGTTGATGTCTACGAGCAGTACTTC. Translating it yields CAWSISVGVDVYEQYF.

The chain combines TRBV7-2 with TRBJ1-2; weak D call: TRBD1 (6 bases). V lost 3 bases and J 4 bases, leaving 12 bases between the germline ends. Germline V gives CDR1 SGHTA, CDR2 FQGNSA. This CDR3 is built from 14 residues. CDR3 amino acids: CASSLYRASYGYTF. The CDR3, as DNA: TGTGCCAGCAGCTTGTACAGGGCCTCCTATGGCTACACCTTC.

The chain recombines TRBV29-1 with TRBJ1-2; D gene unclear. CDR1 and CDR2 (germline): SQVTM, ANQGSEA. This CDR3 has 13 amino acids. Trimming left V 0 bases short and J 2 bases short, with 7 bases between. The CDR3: CSVEDDLNYGYTF. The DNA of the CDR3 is TGCAGCGTTGAAGACGACTTGAACTATGGCTACACCTTC.

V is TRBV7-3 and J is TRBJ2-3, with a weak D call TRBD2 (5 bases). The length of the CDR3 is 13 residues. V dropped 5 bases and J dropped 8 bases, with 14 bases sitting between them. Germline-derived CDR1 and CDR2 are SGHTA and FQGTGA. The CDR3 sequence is CASSPLKSGTQYF. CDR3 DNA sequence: TGTGCCAGCAGCCCCCTGAAGAGCGGTACGCAGTATTTT.

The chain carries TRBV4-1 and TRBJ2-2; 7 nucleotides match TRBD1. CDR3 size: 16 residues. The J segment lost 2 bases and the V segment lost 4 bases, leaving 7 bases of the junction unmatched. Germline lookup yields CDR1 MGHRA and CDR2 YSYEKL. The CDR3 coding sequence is TGCGCCAGCAGCCGGGTTCGGGACAGTAACACCGGGGAGCTGTTTTTT. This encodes CASSRVRDSNTGELFF.